This T cell receptor beta chain is from a study of regulatory T cells in long-lasting Graves disease. Looking at the study overall: The antithyroid drugs taken by newly diagnosed Graves' patients had been used for under 3 months. Whole-study findings and limits: Favored gene segments in persistent disease were TRBV28, TRBJ1-2 and TRBJ2-5.

CDR3 length: 18 amino acids. The V gene end was trimmed by 2 bases and the J gene end by 10 bases; junction bases not matched to a gene: 19. CDR1 and CDR2 (germline): MNHEY, SMNVEV (reference sequence). iRepertoire HTBI primers and Arm-PCR of CDR3 regions built TCR beta libraries. MiXCR was run by TCRdb on the multiplex PCR reads, yielding one entry per CDR3 protein. The table shows hundreds of thousands of distinct CDR3 sequences, with around 16% occurring only once. This sample's time point: newly diagnosed GD, antithyroid drugs for less than 3 months. Following extraction of RNA from PBMCs, that RNA was used to make the TCR library. This clonotype has a handful of counts. The antigen remains undetermined.

The material was peripheral blood mononuclear cells (PBMCs), obtained at new diagnosis, from a patient treated with antithyroid drugs. This TCR came from a female donor with Graves disease. The V call is TRBV27, the J call TRBJ1-4; 7 bases line up with TRBD1. CDR3 in DNA: TGTGCCAGCAGTTTAAGAGGGTCAGGGGGAAACCCTCACGGAAAACTGTTTTTT. Encoded protein: CASSLRGSGGNPHGKLFF.